This TCR beta chain was retrieved from a study of OX40 agonist ivuxolimab in advanced cancers. The wider study: Patients receiving dose escalation had hepatocellular carcinoma, melanoma, renal cell or head and neck cancer.

The V and J ends lost 5 bases and 8 bases respectively, with 21 bases between them. Per the germline V gene, CDR1 is SGHTA and CDR2 is FQGNSA. This CDR3 is built from 16 residues. Sequencing was performed with immunoSEQ multiplex PCR; in TCRdb, only in-frame clones are kept and a portion is missing. The sample shows about 67,000 clones, approximately 87% of them seen only once. The specimen comprised CD4+ or CD8+ T cells sorted from blood, sampled in a trial of the OX40 agonist ivuxolimab. The chain couples TRBV7-2 to TRBJ2-2, with D perhaps being TRBD1 or TRBD2 (5 bases each). The origin of this receptor is an adult with an advanced solid tumor such as melanoma, head and neck, liver or kidney cancer. CDR3 amino acids: CASSEGPPGPMGELFF. In DNA, the CDR3 is TGTGCCAGCAGCGAAGGACCACCGGGACCCATGGGGGAGCTGTTTTTT.